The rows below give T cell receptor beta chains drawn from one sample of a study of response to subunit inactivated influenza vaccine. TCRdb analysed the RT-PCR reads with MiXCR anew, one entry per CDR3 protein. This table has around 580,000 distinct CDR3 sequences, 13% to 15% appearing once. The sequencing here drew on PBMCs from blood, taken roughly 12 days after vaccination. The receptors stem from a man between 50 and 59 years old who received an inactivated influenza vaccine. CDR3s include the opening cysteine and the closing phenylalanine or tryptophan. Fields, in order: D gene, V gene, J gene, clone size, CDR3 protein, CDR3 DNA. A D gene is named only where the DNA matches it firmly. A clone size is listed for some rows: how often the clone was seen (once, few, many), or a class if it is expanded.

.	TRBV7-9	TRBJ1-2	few	CASSLENYGYTF	TGTGCCAGCAGCTTAGAAAACTATGGCTACACCTTC
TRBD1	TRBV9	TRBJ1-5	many	CASSVGTANNQPQHF	TGTGCCAGCAGCGTCGGGACAGCGAACAATCAGCCCCAGCATTTT
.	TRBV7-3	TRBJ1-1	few	CASSLNNKAEAFF	TGTGCCAGCAGCTTAAATAACAAGGCTGAAGCTTTCTTT
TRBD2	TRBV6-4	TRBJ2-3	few	CASSTLAGGVQQYF	TGTGCCAGCAGCACACTAGCGGGGGGCGTCCAGCAGTATTTT
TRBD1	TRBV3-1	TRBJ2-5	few	CASSQVFGTGDETQYF	TGTGCCAGCAGCCAAGTCTTCGGGACAGGGGACGAGACCCAGTACTTC
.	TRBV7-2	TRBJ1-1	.	CASSPGRRGTEAFF	TGTGCCAGCAGCCCGGGACGGCGGGGCACTGAAGCTTTCTTT
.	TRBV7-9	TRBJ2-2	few	CASSSNRVGTGELFF	TGTGCCAGCAGCTCGAACAGGGTCGGGACCGGGGAGCTGTTTTTT
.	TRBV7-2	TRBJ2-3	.	CASSSTAYDTQYF	TGTGCCAGCAGCTCGACCGCTTATGATACGCAGTATTTT
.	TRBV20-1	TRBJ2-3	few	CSADTGTLANTDTQYF	TGCAGTGCTGACACCGGGACTCTGGCGAACACAGATACGCAGTATTTT
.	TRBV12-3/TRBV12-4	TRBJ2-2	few	CASSLTTAGELFF	TGTGCCAGCAGCTTGACGACTGCCGGGGAGCTGTTTTTT
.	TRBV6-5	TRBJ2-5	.	CASSYGRETQYF	TGTGCCAGTTCATACGGACGAGAGACCCAGTACTTC
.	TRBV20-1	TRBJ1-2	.	CSAITGPYGYTF	TGCAGTGCCATTACAGGGCCCTATGGCTACACCTTC
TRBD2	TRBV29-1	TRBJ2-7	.	CSVASWDSGSRYEQYF	TGCAGCGTCGCGTCGTGGGATAGCGGGAGTAGGTACGAGCAGTACTTC
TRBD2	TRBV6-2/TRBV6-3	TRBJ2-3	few	CASTSGGWTDTQYF	TGTGCCAGCACTAGCGGGGGGTGGACAGATACGCAGTATTTT
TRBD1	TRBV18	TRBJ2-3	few	CASSPQPGQGMDF	TGTGCCAGCTCTCCCCAACCGGGACAGGGCATGGATTTT
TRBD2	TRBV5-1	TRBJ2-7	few	CASSLQMGGRAGDEQYF	TGCGCCAGCAGCTTGCAAATGGGCGGGAGGGCCGGCGACGAGCAGTACTTC
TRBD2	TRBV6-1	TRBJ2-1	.	CASSEGLADNEQFF	TGTGCCAGCAGTGAAGGACTAGCAGACAATGAGCAGTTCTTC
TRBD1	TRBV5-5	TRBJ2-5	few	CASSWGQGPQETQYF	TGTGCCAGCAGCTGGGGACAGGGCCCCCAAGAGACCCAGTACTTC
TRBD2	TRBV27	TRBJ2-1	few	CASPPETSGGSSYNEQFF	TGTGCCAGCCCTCCGGAGACTAGCGGGGGGTCCTCCTACAATGAGCAGTTCTTC
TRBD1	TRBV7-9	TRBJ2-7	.	CASSRGQGRNRGDEQYF	TGTGCCAGCAGCCGCGGACAGGGAAGGAATCGCGGGGACGAGCAGTACTTC
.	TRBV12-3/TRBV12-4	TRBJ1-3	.	CASSSLVSGNTIYF	TGTGCCAGCAGTTCTTTAGTCTCTGGAAACACCATATATTTT
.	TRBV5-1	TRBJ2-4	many	CASSLSTGTKRDIQYF	TGCGCCAGCAGCTTGTCGACCGGGACCAAGCGGGACATTCAGTACTTC
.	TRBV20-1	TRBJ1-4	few	CSASGVGEKLFF	TGCAGTGCTTCAGGGGTAGGAGAAAAACTGTTTTTT
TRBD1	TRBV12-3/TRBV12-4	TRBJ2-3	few	CASSSETGATDTQYF	TGTGCCAGCAGTTCCGAGACAGGGGCCACAGATACGCAGTATTTT
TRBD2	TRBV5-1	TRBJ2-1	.	CASSFNGIAGVYNEQFF	TGCGCCAGCAGCTTCAACGGGATAGCGGGGGTCTACAATGAGCAGTTCTTC
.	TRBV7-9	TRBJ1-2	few	CATELYGYTF	TGTGCCACCGAGCTCTATGGCTACACCTTC
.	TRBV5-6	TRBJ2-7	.	CASNLGTDVYEQYF	TGTGCCAGCAACCTCGGCACAGATGTCTACGAGCAGTACTTC
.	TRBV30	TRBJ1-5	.	CAWRAGSNQPQHF	TGTGCCTGGAGGGCCGGCAGCAATCAGCCCCAGCATTTT
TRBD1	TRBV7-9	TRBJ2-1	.	CASSPGQGAHNEQFF	TGTGCCAGCAGCCCCGGACAGGGGGCGCACAATGAGCAGTTCTTC
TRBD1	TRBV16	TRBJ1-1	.	CASSKQGVNTEAFF	TGTGCCAGCAGCAAACAGGGGGTGAACACTGAAGCTTTCTTT
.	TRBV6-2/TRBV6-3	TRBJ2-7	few	CASSYYRGSAYEQYF	TGTGCCAGCAGTTACTATCGCGGAAGCGCCTACGAGCAGTACTTC
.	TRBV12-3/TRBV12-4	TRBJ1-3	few	CASSSRQGEHTIYF	TGTGCCAGCAGTTCCAGACAAGGTGAACACACCATATATTTT
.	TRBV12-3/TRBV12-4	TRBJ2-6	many	CASRPESGANVLTF	TGTGCCAGCAGGCCCGAGTCTGGGGCCAACGTCCTGACTTTC
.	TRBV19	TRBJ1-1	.	CASRLLQGKAEAFF	TGTGCCAGTAGGTTACTACAGGGTAAGGCTGAAGCTTTCTTT
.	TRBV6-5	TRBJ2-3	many	CASRNRADTQYF	TGTGCCAGCAGAAACCGTGCGGATACGCAGTATTTT